The 2 T cell receptor beta chains below come from one sample, sequenced in a study of cytomegalovirus exposure and HLA in healthy donors. Clones were sequenced by immunoSEQ multiplex PCR, and TCRdb holds only the in-frame ones, with some missing. This table holds approximately 280,000 clones, more than 75% found once. The sequencing sample was made of PBMCs. All receptors come from a woman aged 18 to 35 in good health and CMV-seronegative.

The chain's CDR3 is CSVGWGAWVRETQYF. CDR3 sequence (DNA): TGCAGCGTTGGCTGGGGCGCATGGGTTAGGGAGACCCAGTACTTC. This chain links TRBV29-1 with TRBJ2-5; TRBD1 might be the D (5 bases). CDR3 length: 15 amino acids. Germline CDR1 reads SQVTM; CDR2 reads ANQGSEA. Deletions cut 4 bases from V and 5 bases from J, with 20 bases between.

This clone was seen more than once but under ten times. The rearrangement links TRBV29-1 to TRBJ2-7; D possibly corresponds to TRBD2 (5 bases). V gave up 7 bases and J gave up 5 bases, with 9 bases separating them. This CDR3 is 10 amino acids long. From germline, CDR1 is SQVTM and CDR2 ANQGSEA. The CDR3 region has the DNA TGCAGCGCCCCCGGGGACGAGCAGTACTTC. The encoded protein is CSAPGDEQYF.